The TCR beta chain described here comes from a study of T cells in Graves' hyperthyroidism and ophthalmopathy (dated by TCRdb to the late 2010s). For the study in its entirety: Peripheral blood was collected at initial diagnosis, before any treatment. To identify TCR V-J signatures that set the groups apart, the researchers used a discovery cohort of 100 patients, made up of approximately 43 with Graves' ophthalmopathy and 57 with stable Graves' hyperthyroidism. Whether ophthalmopathy could be predicted prospectively was tested in an independent validation cohort made up of roughly 19 hyperthyroidism patients plus 17 patients who later progressed to ophthalmopathy. The approximately 100 discovery patients were randomly divided into training and test sets at a 7:3 ratio. Thyroid tissue and blood T-cell repertoires from about six Graves' hyperthyroidism patients were also compared in the study. Following sampling, methimazole starting at 30 mg daily was given to hyperthyroidism patients, and high-dose intravenous methylprednisolone was given to ophthalmopathy patients. TCR Vbeta CDR3 sequencing of 135 peripheral blood samples (over 40 ophthalmopathy, 75 or so hyperthyroidism and some 17 progressor patients) is reported in the paper.

The V end loses 5 bases and the J end loses 4 bases, and a stretch of 14 bases separates them. The CDR3 covers 14 residues, taking in both the cysteine and the phenylalanine. The entry retains the CDR3 DNA only, 42 bases that are in frame from base 1. CDR1 and CDR2 are read off the germline V gene (reference sequence) as SEHNR and FQNEAQ. A patient counted as having stable Graves' hyperthyroidism if no progression to ophthalmopathy occurred over 18 months of follow-up. Hyperthyroidism patients were newly diagnosed, had a disease duration of under 2 months, and were aged 18 to 65 years. Any patient with an uncontrolled infection, another autoimmune disease, pregnancy or lactation was excluded. Diagnoses were established on the basis of clinical symptoms, serum thyroxine and TRAb, thyroid ultrasound, and orbital computed tomography. Ficoll-Paque density gradient centrifugation was used to isolate PBMCs from about 10 ml of fresh peripheral blood. Total RNA was extracted using Trizol reagent, and RNA quality was assessed on an Agilent 2100 Bioanalyzer.

Paper-wide results and their limitations: No statistical method was used to set the sample size in advance, and investigators knew the group allocation. Most expanded thyroid clonotypes (frequency above 0.001) were also found in blood, which suggests that blood repertoires may mirror thyroid immune responses. Ophthalmopathy was separated from stable hyperthyroidism by a 13 V-J signature model, with over 85% sensitivity and about 81% specificity obtained in cross-validation and 80%/75% obtained in testing. During validation, the model predicted progression to ophthalmopathy a median of approximately 6.5 months ahead of onset, with 60% to 71% sensitivity and 72% to 85% specificity.

This clonotype occurred a few times. This clone's antigen is unknown. No base-level quality is on record; no much larger clone is a single base apart. The TCR beta CDR3 regions were amplified from RNA transcripts. For the first round of RT-PCR on the TCR CDR3, the HTBI primer set was used together with the Qiagen OneStep RT-PCR kit. Libraries were constructed in a second round of multiplex PCR, after which size selection and purification were carried out. The libraries were sequenced on an Illumina HiSeq2000 using paired-end 100 bp reads. Per the source publication's procedure: Raw data were processed with SOAPnuke, discarding reads with adapters, uncalled bases, mean Phred below 15, or no exact constant-primer or identifier match. High-quality paired reads were merged with COPE v1.2.5, and unique nucleotide sequences were defined as clonotypes. Clonotypes were aligned to IMGT TRBV, TRBD and TRBJ reference segments using MiTCR v1.1. The analysis included only V-J combinations with a frequency above 0.0001, which together covered approximately 99% of the repertoires. A TCS score was defined as the ratio of F50 (clonal expansion) to E x V (chaos), with BLOSUM62-based TCRdist applied between CDR3 peptides within each V-J. Welch's t-statistics and random forest reduced 514 V-J features to 10 to 15, which were used in a naive Bayes classifier (R e1071). TCRdb ran its own pipeline on the public reads, namely fastp trimming at Q25 and MiXCR clone calling, and kept in-frame beta chains. Duplicate CDR3 protein sequences are folded into a single record with the most common DNA and genes. For this entry, the V and J calls and clone size follow TCRdb and not the study's own pipeline. For this sample the table gives 100,000 to 130,000 distinct CDR3 sequences, of which approximately 16% were detected only once. Less than 50% of the sample is taken by the ten largest.

The sample was blood. The sequence derives from a woman in her forties or fifties with Graves' hyperthyroidism. The chain employs TRBV7-9 and TRBJ1-1; no D gene call is confident. The CDR3 here reads CASSPGLPGTEAFF. At the DNA level, the sequence is TGTGCCAGCAGCCCAGGACTGCCGGGCACTGAAGCTTTCTTT. With the rest looked up from the reference TRBV7-9 and TRBJ1-1 genes rather than sequenced, the full variable domain is DTGVSQNPRHKITKRGQNVTFRCDPISEHNRLYWYRQTLGQGPEFLTYFQNEAQLEKSRLLSDRFSAERPKGSFSTLEIQRTEQGDSAMYLCASSPGLPGTEAFFGQGTRLTVV.